The clone carrying this T cell receptor beta chain was seen many times. These data come from a study of T cells in Graves' hyperthyroidism and ophthalmopathy. The PBMCs had their origin in about 9.7 ml of fresh peripheral blood. From RNA transcripts, TCR beta CDR3 regions were amplified. When the TCR CDR3 underwent first-round RT-PCR, the HTBI primer set was used. TCRdb re-called the multiplex PCR reads through MiXCR, storing one row per CDR3 protein. This table holds 400,000 to 500,000 distinct CDR3 sequences, roughly 14% found once. Per germline, CDR1 SGHAT and CDR2 FQNNGV. This CDR3 comprises 16 residues. Trimming pared 3 bases from V and 0 bases from J, leaving 11 bases between.

Specimen: blood. The TCR sequence derives from a man younger than 30 with Graves' ophthalmopathy. The chain uses TRBV11-2 and TRBJ1-4; the D is unclear. CDR3 DNA sequence: TGTGCCAGCAGCTTCAGATCGCCCTCAACTAATGAAAAACTGTTTTTT. Protein: CASSFRSPSTNEKLFF.